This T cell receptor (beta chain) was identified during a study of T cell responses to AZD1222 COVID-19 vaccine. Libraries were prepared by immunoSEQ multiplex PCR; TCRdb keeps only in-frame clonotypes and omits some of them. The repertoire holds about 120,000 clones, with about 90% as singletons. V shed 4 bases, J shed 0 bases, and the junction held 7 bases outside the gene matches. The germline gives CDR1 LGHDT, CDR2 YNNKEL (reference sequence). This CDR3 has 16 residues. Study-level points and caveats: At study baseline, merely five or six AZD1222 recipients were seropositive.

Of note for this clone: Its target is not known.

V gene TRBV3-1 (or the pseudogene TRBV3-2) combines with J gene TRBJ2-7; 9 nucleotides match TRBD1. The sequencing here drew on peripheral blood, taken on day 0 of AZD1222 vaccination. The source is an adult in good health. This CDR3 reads CASSPRSGQGSYEQYF. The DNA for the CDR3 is TGTGCCAGCAGCCCGAGGTCGGGACAGGGCTCCTACGAGCAGTACTTC.